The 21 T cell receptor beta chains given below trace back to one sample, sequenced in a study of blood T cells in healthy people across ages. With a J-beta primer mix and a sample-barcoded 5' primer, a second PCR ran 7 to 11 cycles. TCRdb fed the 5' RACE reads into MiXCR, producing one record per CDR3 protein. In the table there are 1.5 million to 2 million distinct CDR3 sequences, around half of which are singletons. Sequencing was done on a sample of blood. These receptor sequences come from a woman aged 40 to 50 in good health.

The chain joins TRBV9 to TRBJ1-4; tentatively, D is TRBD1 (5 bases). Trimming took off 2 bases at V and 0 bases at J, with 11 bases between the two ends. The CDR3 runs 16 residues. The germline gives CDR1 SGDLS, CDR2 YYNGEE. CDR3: CASSVGQGATNEKLFF. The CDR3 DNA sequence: TGTGCCAGCAGCGTGGGGCAGGGTGCAACTAATGAAAAACTGTTTTTT.

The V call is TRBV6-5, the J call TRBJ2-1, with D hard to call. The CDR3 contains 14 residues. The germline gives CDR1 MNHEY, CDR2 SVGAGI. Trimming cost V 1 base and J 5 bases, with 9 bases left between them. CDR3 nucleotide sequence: TGTGCCAGCAGTTACTTTGACGGCAACAATGAGCAGTTCTTC. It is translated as CASSYFDGNNEQFF.

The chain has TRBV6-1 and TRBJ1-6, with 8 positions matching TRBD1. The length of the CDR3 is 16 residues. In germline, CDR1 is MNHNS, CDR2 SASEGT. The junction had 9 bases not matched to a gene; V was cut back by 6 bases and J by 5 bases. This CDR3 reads CASSDDRGGNNSPLHF. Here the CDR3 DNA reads TGTGCCAGCAGCGATGACAGGGGAGGGAATAATTCACCCCTCCACTTT.

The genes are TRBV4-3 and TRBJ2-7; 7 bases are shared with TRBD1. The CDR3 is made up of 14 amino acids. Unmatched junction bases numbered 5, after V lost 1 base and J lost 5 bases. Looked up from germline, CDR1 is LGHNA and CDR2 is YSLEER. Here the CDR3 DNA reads TGCGCCAGCAGCCAAGGGGTCAGGGGGAACGAGCAGTACTTC. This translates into CASSQGVRGNEQYF.

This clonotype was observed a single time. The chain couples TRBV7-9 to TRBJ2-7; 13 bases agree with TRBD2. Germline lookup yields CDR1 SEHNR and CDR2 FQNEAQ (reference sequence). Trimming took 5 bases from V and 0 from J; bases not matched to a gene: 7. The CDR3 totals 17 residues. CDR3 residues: CASSARTSGGHSYEQYF. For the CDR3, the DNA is TGTGCCAGCAGCGCAAGGACTAGCGGGGGACACTCCTACGAGCAGTACTTC.

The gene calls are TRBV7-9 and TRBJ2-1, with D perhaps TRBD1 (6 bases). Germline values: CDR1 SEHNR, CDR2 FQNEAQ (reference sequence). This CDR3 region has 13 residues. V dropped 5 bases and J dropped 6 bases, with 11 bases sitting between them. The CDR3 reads CASSQTGLNEQFF. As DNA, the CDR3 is TGTGCCAGCAGCCAGACAGGTCTCAATGAGCAGTTCTTC.

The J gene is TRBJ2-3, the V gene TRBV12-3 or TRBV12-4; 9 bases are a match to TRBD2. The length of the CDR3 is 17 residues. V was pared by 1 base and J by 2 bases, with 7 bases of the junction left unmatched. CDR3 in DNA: TGTGCCAGCAGTTTAGACCAAGCGGGGGGTTTCACAGATACGCAGTATTTT. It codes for CASSLDQAGGFTDTQYF.

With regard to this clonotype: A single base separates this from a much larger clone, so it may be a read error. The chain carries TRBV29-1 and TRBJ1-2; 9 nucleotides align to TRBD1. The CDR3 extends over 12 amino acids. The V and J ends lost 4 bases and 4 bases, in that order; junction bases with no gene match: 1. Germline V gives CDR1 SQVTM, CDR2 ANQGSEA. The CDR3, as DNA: TGCAGCGTTGGGACAGGGGTCTATGGCTACACCTTC. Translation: CSVGTGVYGYTF.

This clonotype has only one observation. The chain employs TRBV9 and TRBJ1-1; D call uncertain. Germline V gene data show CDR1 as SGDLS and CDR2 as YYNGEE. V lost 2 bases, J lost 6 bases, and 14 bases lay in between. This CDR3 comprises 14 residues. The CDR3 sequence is CASSVDSTGSEAFF. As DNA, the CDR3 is TGTGCCAGCAGCGTGGACTCAACGGGATCTGAAGCTTTCTTT.

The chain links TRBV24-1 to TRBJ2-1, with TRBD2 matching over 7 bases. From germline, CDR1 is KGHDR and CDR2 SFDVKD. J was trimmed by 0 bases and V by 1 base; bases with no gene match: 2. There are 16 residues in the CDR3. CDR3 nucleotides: TGTGCCACCAGTGATTTAGGCGGGAGCTCCTACAATGAGCAGTTCTTC. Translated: CATSDLGGSSYNEQFF.

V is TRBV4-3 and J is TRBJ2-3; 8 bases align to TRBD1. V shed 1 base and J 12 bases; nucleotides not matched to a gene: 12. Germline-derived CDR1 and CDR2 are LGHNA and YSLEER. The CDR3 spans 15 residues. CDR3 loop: CASSQGQGTESRQYF. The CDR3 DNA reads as TGCGCCAGCAGCCAAGGACAGGGGACTGAATCCCGCCAGTATTTT.

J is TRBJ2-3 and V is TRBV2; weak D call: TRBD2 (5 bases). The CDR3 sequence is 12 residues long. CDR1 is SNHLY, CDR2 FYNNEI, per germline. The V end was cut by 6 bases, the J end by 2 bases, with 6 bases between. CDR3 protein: CASRDYTDTQYF. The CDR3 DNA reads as TGTGCCAGCAGAGACTACACAGATACGCAGTATTTT.

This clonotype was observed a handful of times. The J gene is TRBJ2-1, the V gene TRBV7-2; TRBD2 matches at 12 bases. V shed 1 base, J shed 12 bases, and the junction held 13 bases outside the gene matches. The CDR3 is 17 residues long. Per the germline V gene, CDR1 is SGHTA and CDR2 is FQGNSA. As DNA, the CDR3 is TGTGCCAGCAGCTTAGTTCGGCTAGCGGGGGGGACTTTAGGGCAGTTCTTC. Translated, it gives CASSLVRLAGGTLGQFF.

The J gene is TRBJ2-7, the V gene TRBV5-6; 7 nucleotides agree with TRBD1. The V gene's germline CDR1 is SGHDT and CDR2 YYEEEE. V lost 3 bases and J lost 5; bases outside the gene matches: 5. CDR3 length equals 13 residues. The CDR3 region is CASSWGQNDEQYF. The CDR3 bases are TGTGCCAGCAGCTGGGGACAGAACGACGAGCAGTACTTC.

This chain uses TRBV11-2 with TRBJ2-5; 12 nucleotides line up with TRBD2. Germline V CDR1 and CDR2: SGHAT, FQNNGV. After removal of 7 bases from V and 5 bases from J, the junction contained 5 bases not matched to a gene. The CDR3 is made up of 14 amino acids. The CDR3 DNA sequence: TGTGCCAGCAACTTGGGACTAGCGGGCGAGACCCAGTACTTC. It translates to CASNLGLAGETQYF.

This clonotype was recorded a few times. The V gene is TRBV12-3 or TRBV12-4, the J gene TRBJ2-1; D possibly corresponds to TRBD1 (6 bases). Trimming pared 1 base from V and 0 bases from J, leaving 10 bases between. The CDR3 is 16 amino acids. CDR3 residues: CASSLGQVSSYNEQFF. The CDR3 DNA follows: TGTGCCAGCAGTTTAGGACAGGTTAGCTCCTACAATGAGCAGTTCTTC.

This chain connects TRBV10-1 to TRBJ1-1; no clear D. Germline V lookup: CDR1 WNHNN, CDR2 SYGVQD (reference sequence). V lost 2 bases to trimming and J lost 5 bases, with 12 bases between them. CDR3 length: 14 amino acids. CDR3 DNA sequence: TGCGCCAGCAGTGAGGGCAGTCAGCGGACTGAAGCTTTCTTT. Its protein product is CASSEGSQRTEAFF.

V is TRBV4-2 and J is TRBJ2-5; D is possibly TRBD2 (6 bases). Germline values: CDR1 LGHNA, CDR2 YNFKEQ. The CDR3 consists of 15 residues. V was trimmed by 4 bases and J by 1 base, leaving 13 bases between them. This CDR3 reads CASSPSTGGQETQYF. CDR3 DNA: TGTGCCAGCAGCCCTTCAACCGGGGGCCAAGAGACCCAGTACTTC.

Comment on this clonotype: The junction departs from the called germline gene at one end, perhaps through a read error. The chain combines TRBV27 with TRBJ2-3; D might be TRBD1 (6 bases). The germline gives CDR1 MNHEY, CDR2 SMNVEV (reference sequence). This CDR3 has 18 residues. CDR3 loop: CASSPHPRGTGISDTQYF. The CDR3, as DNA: TGCGCCAGCAGTCCCCACCCGAGGGGGACCGGGATATCAGATACGCAGTATTTT.

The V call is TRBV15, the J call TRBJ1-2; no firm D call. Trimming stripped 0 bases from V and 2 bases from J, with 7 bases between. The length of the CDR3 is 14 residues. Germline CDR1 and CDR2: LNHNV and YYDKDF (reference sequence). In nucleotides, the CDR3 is TGTGCCACCAGCAGAGATAGGCTAAACTATGGCTACACCTTC. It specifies CATSRDRLNYGYTF.

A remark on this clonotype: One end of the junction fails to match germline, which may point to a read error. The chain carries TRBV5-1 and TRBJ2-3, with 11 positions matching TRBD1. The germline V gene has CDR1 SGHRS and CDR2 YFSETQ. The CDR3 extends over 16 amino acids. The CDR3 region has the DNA TGCGCCCGCAGCTTGGACAGGGGGCGAATGACAGATACGCAGTATTTT. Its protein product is CARSLDRGRMTDTQYF.